This T cell receptor (beta chain) stems from a study of cytomegalovirus exposure and HLA in healthy donors. Study background: Of all 400 or so donors who were genotyped, under 90% belonged to the Caucasian-associated ancestry cluster.

PCR used 60 Vbeta primers and 13 Jbeta primers. Sequencing was performed with immunoSEQ multiplex PCR; in TCRdb, only in-frame clones are kept and a portion is missing. The sample shows around 190,000 clones, just under 75% of them seen only once. Trimming removed 6 bases from V and 3 bases from J, with 15 bases in between. CDR3 length: 14 residues. Germline CDR1 is MNHEY and CDR2 is SMNVEV (reference sequence). This clone is a singleton in its sample. Its target is not known. Study findings and constraints: Some segments of the V type, notably TRBV6-2 and TRBV6-3, were excluded as indistinguishable. Earlier analysis yielded a pattern in which most TCR beta V segments were productive about 87% or about 30% of the time.

This TCR derives from a woman in her twenties or thirties in good health and CMV-seropositive. The source material was PBMCs. This chain joins TRBV27 and TRBJ2-7; possibly TRBD2 for D (5 bases). CDR3 in DNA: TGTGCCAGCAGACAACTAGAGGTCTTCTACGAGCAGTACTTC. It yields the protein CASRQLEVFYEQYF.